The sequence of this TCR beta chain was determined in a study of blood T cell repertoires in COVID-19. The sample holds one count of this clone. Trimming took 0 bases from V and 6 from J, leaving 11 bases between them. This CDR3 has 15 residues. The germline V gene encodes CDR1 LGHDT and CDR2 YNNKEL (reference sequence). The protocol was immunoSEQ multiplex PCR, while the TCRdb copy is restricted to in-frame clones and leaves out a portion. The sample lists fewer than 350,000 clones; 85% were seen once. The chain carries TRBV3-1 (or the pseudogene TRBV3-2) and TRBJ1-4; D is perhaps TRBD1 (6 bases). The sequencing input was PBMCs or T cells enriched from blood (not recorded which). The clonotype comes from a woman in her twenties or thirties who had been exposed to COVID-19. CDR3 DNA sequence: TGTGCCAGCAGCCAAGATGGAGGACAGTATGAAAAACTGTTTTTT. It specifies CASSQDGGQYEKLFF.